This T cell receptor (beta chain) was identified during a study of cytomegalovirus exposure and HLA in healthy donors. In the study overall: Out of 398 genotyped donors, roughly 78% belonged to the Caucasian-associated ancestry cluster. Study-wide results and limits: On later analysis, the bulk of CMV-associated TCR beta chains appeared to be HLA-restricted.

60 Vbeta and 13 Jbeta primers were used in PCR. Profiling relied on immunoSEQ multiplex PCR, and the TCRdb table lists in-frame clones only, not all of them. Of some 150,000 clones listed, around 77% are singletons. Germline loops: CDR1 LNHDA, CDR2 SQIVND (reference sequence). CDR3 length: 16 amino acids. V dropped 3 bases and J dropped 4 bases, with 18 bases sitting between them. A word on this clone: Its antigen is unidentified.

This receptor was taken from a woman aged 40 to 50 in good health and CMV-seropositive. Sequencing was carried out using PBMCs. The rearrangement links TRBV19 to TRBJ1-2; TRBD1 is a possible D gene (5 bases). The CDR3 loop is CASSMLSTAVIYGYTF. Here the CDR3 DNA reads TGTGCCAGTAGTATGCTCTCGACAGCCGTCATCTATGGCTACACCTTC.